Each of the 26 T cell receptor beta chains below was sequenced from the same sample in a study of shared clonotypes between healthy human individuals. Libraries were prepared by immunoSEQ multiplex PCR; TCRdb keeps only in-frame clonotypes and omits some of them. In the table there are 550,000 to 800,000 clones, 74% of which are singletons. The source material was memory CD4+ T cells sorted from blood. Documented subset: CD45RA-negative fraction. The receptors stem from a woman aged 25 to 39 in good health.

This clone occurred a few times. This sequence joins TRBV4-1 and TRBJ1-3; TRBD1 matches at 10 bases. Unmatched junction bases numbered 8, after V lost 3 bases and J lost 6 bases. CDR1 and CDR2 from the germline V gene are MGHRA and YSYEKL. This CDR3 is built from 16 residues. CDR3 nucleotide sequence: TGCGCCAGCAGCCAGTCAGCCGGGACAGGGGAAAACACCATATATTTT. Translation gives CASSQSAGTGENTIYF.

The chain recombines TRBV6-5 with TRBJ1-2; no reliable D call. V lost 2 bases and J lost 0, with 4 bases in between. Germline V gives CDR1 MNHEY, CDR2 SVGAGI. This CDR3 spans 13 amino acids. The CDR3 nucleotides read TGTGCCAGCAGTTACGACGCTAACTATGGCTACACCTTC. This translates into CASSYDANYGYTF.

The chain is built from TRBV11-2 and TRBJ2-7; 8 nucleotides line up with TRBD1. Germline V CDR1 and CDR2: SGHAT, FQNNGV. The CDR3 spans 16 residues. Trimming removed 5 bases from V and 9 bases from J; junction bases left unmatched: 18. In nucleotides, the CDR3 is TGTGCCAGCAGCCTTACACTTCGGACAGGGAAGGGCGGGCAGTACTTC. Protein sequence: CASSLTLRTGKGGQYF.

The chain carries TRBV20-1 and TRBJ2-5; D remains ambiguous. Germline lookup yields CDR1 DFQATT and CDR2 SNEGSKA (reference sequence). There are 10 residues in the CDR3. The V and J ends lost 6 bases and 5 bases respectively, with 7 bases between them. This CDR3 is CSAGPETQYF. The CDR3 nucleotides read TGCAGTGCAGGTCCGGAGACCCAGTACTTC.

The genes are TRBV10-1 and TRBJ2-7; TRBD1 agrees at 7 bases. Germline trimming cut 0 bases from V and 9 bases from J; bases unmatched to any gene: 5. Germline lookup yields CDR1 WNHNN and CDR2 SYGVQD (reference sequence). The CDR3 consists of 13 residues. CDR3 protein: CASSESGDSRQYF. The DNA for the CDR3 is TGCGCCAGCAGTGAGTCTGGGGACAGCAGGCAGTACTTC.

This clone was observed a single time. The chain links TRBV7-9 to TRBJ2-5; D gene ambiguous. The J call may be wrong; the DNA end is better matched by TRBJ2-7. The CDR3 contains 14 residues. Germline CDR1 SEHNR, CDR2 FQNEAQ (reference sequence). CDR3 in DNA: TGTGCCAGCAGCTTAGCCTTAGCCTCGTACGAGCAGTACTTC. Translated: CASSLALASYEQYF.

This chain connects TRBV11-2 to TRBJ1-4, with D possibly being TRBD1 (5 bases). This CDR3 has 13 residues. V was clipped by 3 bases and J by 10 bases, with 12 bases between them. Germline lookup yields CDR1 SGHAT and CDR2 FQNNGV. CDR3 amino acids: CASSFSGAGKLFF. CDR3 nucleotide sequence: TGTGCCAGCAGCTTTTCCGGGGCCGGAAAACTGTTTTTT.

V and J are TRBV28 and TRBJ2-5; D perhaps matches TRBD1 (6 bases). The better agreement between TRBJ2-7 and the DNA end casts doubt on the J call. Germline values: CDR1 MDHEN, CDR2 SYDVKM. The CDR3 covers 15 residues. CDR3 protein: CASSLHAGVPYEQYF. Here the CDR3 DNA reads TGTGCCAGCAGTTTACATGCAGGGGTCCCCTACGAGCAGTACTTC.

The chain recombines TRBV4-2 with TRBJ1-1; TRBD1 is a possible D gene (6 bases). Germline lookup yields CDR1 LGHNA and CDR2 YNFKEQ. The CDR3 covers 16 residues. Trimming shortened V by 3 bases and J by 2 bases, and 16 bases separated the two germline ends. The CDR3 nucleotides are TGTGCCAGCAGCCATCCGGACGGGGGCCAAAACACTGAAGCTTTCTTT. It yields the protein CASSHPDGGQNTEAFF.

The genes are TRBV28 and TRBJ2-1, with 13 bases fitting TRBD2. The CDR3 has 16 residues. J was trimmed by 9 bases and V by 6 bases; bases with no gene match: 11. The V gene's germline CDR1 is MDHEN and CDR2 SYDVKM. Here the CDR3 reads CASSPLRTSGRGEQFF. CDR3 in DNA: TGTGCCAGCAGCCCTCTAAGGACTAGCGGGAGAGGTGAGCAGTTCTTC.

This clone was recorded many times. The V call is TRBV19, the J call TRBJ1-1; the D gene is possibly TRBD1 (5 bases). V lost 7 bases, J lost 0 bases, and 12 bases lay in between. The V gene's germline CDR1 is LNHDA and CDR2 SQIVND (reference sequence). The CDR3 is made up of 14 amino acids. CDR3 sequence (DNA): TGTGCCAGTATAGAGACAGAGATGAACACTGAAGCTTTCTTT. Translated, it gives CASIETEMNTEAFF.

The chain combines TRBV28 with TRBJ1-2; D is unresolved. V was clipped by 6 bases and J by 4 bases, with 15 bases between them. CDR1 and CDR2 from the germline V gene are MDHEN and SYDVKM. This CDR3 region has 14 residues. DNA of the CDR3: TGTGCCAGCAGGTCCCCCCCCCGGGGCTATGGCTACACCTTC. This gives the protein CASRSPPRGYGYTF.

The V gene is TRBV7-6, the J gene TRBJ2-5, with 9 bases matching TRBD2. Per the germline V gene, CDR1 is SGHVS and CDR2 is FNYEAQ. This CDR3 comprises 16 residues. The V gene end was trimmed by 3 bases and the J gene end by 1 base; junction bases not matched to a gene: 6. CDR3 loop: CASSFGLAFSQETQYF. DNA for the CDR3: TGTGCCAGCAGCTTCGGACTAGCGTTCTCCCAAGAGACCCAGTACTTC. Complete variable domain (other parts from reference TRBV7-6 and TRBJ2-5): GAGVSQSPRYKVTKRGQDVALRCDPISGHVSLYWYRQALGQGPEFLTYFNYEAQQDKSGLPNDRFSAERPEGSISTLTIQRTEQRDSAMYRCASSFGLAFSQETQYFGPGTRLLVL.

The chain combines TRBV6-5 with TRBJ2-7, with D unresolved. Deletions cut 0 bases from V and 1 base from J, with 7 bases between. Germline CDR1 is MNHEY and CDR2 is SVGAGI. This CDR3 has 14 amino acids. The CDR3 DNA is TGTGCCAGCAGTTACTCGTACAGTTCCTACGAGCAGTACTTC. Its translation is CASSYSYSSYEQYF.

The chain employs TRBV5-4 and TRBJ2-5, with a tentative D call TRBD2 (6 bases). The V end was cut by 3 bases, the J end by 2 bases, with 17 bases between. The CDR3 covers 16 residues. Germline assignment: CDR1 SGHNT and CDR2 YYREEE (reference sequence). CDR3 coding DNA: TGTGCCAGCAGCTGGGGAGGCGCTCTATCACAAGAGACCCAGTACTTC. It specifies CASSWGGALSQETQYF.

This clone was found a few times. V and J are TRBV9 and TRBJ2-2; unclear D gene. Germline V lookup: CDR1 SGDLS, CDR2 YYNGEE. The CDR3 runs 15 residues. Trimming removed 0 bases at V and 2 bases at J, with 8 bases between. The CDR3 sequence is CASSVDPQNTGELFF. The DNA for the CDR3 is TGTGCCAGCAGCGTAGATCCCCAAAACACCGGGGAGCTGTTTTTT.

The rearrangement uses TRBV28 and TRBJ1-6; D unclear. Trimming took off 4 bases at V and 8 bases at J, with 21 bases between the two ends. The CDR3 is 17 residues long. The germline CDR1 and CDR2 sequences are MDHEN and SYDVKM. The CDR3 nucleotides read TGTGCCAGCAGTTCCCCCGCGCACCGGAGGTCGGATTCACCCCTCCACTTT. Its protein product is CASSSPAHRRSDSPLHF.

The rearrangement joins TRBV28 to TRBJ1-1, with TRBD1 as a possible D gene (6 bases). Germline-derived CDR1 and CDR2 are MDHEN and SYDVKM. V was shortened by 2 bases and J by 4 bases, with 11 bases between the two germline ends. The CDR3 extends over 14 amino acids. This CDR3 reads CASSLGGKITEAFF. The DNA of the CDR3 is TGTGCCAGCAGTTTAGGGGGCAAGATCACTGAAGCTTTCTTT.

V and J are TRBV28 and TRBJ2-1; 7 nucleotides match TRBD2. CDR3 length: 16 residues. The trim removed 3 bases at V and 4 bases at J, leaving 9 bases unmatched. The germline V gene has CDR1 MDHEN and CDR2 SYDVKM. CDR3 region: CASSFPSSGRYNEQFF. The DNA of the CDR3 is TGTGCCAGCAGTTTCCCTTCTAGCGGTCGATACAATGAGCAGTTCTTC.

CDR3 residues: CAITRGVKLTSGSVTGELFF. CDR3 DNA: TGTGCCATCACTCGGGGGGTAAAGTTAACTAGCGGGAGTGTCACCGGGGAGCTGTTTTTT. The chain combines TRBV2 with TRBJ2-2; 11 positions agree with TRBD2. V lost 10 bases, J lost 4 bases, and 23 bases stayed unmatched. CDR1 is SNHLY and CDR2 is FYNNEI in the germline V gene. CDR3 size: 20 residues. Full variable domain (missing parts from reference TRBV2 and TRBJ2-2): EPEVTQTPSHQVTQMGQEVILRCVPISNHLYFYWYRQILGQKVEFLVSFYNNEISEKSEIFDDQFSVERPDGSNFTLKIRSTKLEDSAMYFCAITRGVKLTSGSVTGELFFGEGSRLTVL.

J is TRBJ2-1 and V is TRBV5-4; a weak D match, TRBD2 (6 bases). V shed 5 bases and J shed 8 bases, with 17 bases lying between them. CDR1 is SGHNT, CDR2 YYREEE, per germline (reference sequence). The CDR3 is 14 residues long. This chain's CDR3 is CASRDRGTGDEQFF. CDR3 bases: TGTGCCAGCAGGGACCGTGGCACGGGGGATGAGCAGTTCTTC.

The rearrangement uses TRBV4-2 and TRBJ2-3, with 9 nucleotides matching TRBD2. CDR1 is LGHNA, CDR2 YNFKEQ, per germline. With V trimmed by 3 bases and J by 8 bases, 9 bases remained unmatched. This CDR3 has 15 amino acids. The CDR3 sequence: CASSQYLAGKGTQYF. Written as DNA, the CDR3 is TGTGCCAGCAGCCAGTATCTAGCGGGAAAGGGTACGCAGTATTTT.

The rearrangement uses TRBV29-1 and TRBJ2-5, with 7 positions matching TRBD1. The end of the DNA is better explained by TRBJ2-7, so the J call may be wrong. CDR1 SQVTM and CDR2 ANQGSEA come from the germline V gene. This CDR3 has 15 residues. The CDR3 loop reads CSVEEGNRGTYEQYF. CDR3 sequence (DNA): TGCAGCGTTGAAGAGGGTAACAGGGGAACCTACGAGCAGTACTTC.

This clone has just one count. CDR3: CASSPDAYQNEQYF. The DNA of the CDR3 is TGTGCCAGCTCACCGGACGCGTACCAAAACGAGCAGTACTTC. The V and J genes are TRBV18 and TRBJ2-7; D is ambiguous. Trimming took 3 bases from V and 5 from J, leaving 14 bases between them. The CDR3 length is 14 residues. Germline lookup yields CDR1 KGHSH and CDR2 LQKENI.

The chain recombines TRBV6-6 with TRBJ1-2; no firm D call. With 4 bases removed from V and 0 bases from J, the gap between germline ends came to 15 bases. Germline CDR1 is MNHNY and CDR2 is SVGAGI (reference sequence). The CDR3 totals 16 residues. CDR3 in amino acids: CASSSRGELTNYGYTF. The CDR3 DNA sequence: TGTGCCAGCAGTTCACGTGGGGAACTCACTAACTATGGCTACACCTTC.

The chain employs TRBV27 and TRBJ2-7; the D gene could be TRBD1 or TRBD2 (6 bases each). The CDR3 has 15 residues. Germline V gives CDR1 MNHEY, CDR2 SMNVEV (reference sequence). The V end was cut by 7 bases, the J end by 2 bases, with 18 bases between. The CDR3 loop reads CASKGGDYLPYEQYF. The CDR3 DNA sequence: TGTGCCAGCAAGGGGGGCGACTACCTTCCCTACGAGCAGTACTTC.